This T cell receptor beta chain was observed in a study of T cells in women clearing cervical HPV infection. On this clone: The CDR3 extends 3 residues past the end of the read, so its final part is completed from the germline J gene.

The protocol was immunoSEQ multiplex PCR, while the TCRdb copy is restricted to in-frame clones and leaves out a portion. The sample includes 40,000 or so clones. CDR1 and CDR2 (germline): SGHVS, FQNEAQ. The CDR3 sequence is 16 residues long. The sample comprised blood buffy coat. V usage is TRBV7-8 and J usage is TRBJ1-2; D remains ambiguous. This sequence originates from a woman between 18 and 70 years old with a cervical HPV16 infection that either progressed to CIN3+ or cleared (not recorded which). The sequenced part of the CDR3 DNA is TGTGCCAGCAGCTCCACGACTAGGTTCAACCCAGATACC. It codes for CASSSTTRFNPDT. The CDR3 in its entirety is CASSSTTRFNPDTYTF.